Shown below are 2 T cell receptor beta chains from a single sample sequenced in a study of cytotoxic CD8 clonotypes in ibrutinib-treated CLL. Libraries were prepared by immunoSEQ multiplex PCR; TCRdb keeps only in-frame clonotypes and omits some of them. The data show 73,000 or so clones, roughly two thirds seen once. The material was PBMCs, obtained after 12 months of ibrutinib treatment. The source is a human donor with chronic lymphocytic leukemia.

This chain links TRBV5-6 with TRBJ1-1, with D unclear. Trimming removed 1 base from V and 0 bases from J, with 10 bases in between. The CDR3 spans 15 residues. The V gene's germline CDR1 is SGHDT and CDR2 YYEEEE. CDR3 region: CASSLLDQMNTEAFF. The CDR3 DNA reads TGTGCCAGCAGCTTGCTGGACCAGATGAACACTGAAGCTTTCTTT. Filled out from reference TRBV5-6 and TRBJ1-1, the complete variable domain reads DAGVTQSPTHLIKTRGQQVTLRCSPKSGHDTVSWYQQALGQGPQFIFQYYEEEERQRGNFPDRFSGHQFPNYSSELNVNALLLGDSALYLCASSLLDQMNTEAFFGQGTRLTVV.

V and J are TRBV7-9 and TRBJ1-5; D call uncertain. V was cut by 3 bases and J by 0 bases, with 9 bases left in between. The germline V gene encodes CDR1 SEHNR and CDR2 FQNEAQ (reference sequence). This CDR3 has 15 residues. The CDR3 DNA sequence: TGTGCCAGCAGCTTCGGACTAAATAGCAATCAGCCCCAGCATTTT. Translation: CASSFGLNSNQPQHF.